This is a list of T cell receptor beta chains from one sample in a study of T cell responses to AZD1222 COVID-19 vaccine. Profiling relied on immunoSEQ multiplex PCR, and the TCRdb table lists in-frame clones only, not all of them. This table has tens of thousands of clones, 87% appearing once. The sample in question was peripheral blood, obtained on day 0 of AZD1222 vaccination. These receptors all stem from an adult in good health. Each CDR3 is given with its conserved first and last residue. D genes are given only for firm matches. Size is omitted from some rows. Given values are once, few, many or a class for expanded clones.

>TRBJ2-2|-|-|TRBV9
CASSLEGGVNTGELFF
TGTGCCAGCAGCCTCGAGGGGGGAGTGAACACCGGGGAGCTGTTTTTT
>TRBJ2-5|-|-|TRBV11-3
CASSLGVYGRQETQYF
TGTGCCAGCAGCTTAGGGGTTTACGGCAGACAAGAGACCCAGTACTTC
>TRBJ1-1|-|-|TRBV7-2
CASSLVSVQNTEAFF
TGTGCCAGCAGCTTAGTATCGGTACAGAACACTGAAGCTTTCTTT
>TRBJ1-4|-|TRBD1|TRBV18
CASSPRQGDEKLFF
TGTGCCAGCTCACCGCGACAGGGGGACGAAAAACTGTTTTTT
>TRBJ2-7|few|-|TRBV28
CASTSTPEGIEGEQYF
TGTGCCAGCACCTCGACCCCCGAGGGCATCGAGGGGGAGCAGTACTTC
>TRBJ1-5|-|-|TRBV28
CASSSGSNQPQHF
TGTGCCAGCAGTTCGGGGAGCAATCAGCCCCAGCATTTT
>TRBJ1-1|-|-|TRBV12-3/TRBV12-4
CASSLGNTEAFF
TGTGCCAGCAGTTTGGGAAACACTGAAGCTTTCTTT
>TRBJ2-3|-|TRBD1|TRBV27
CAAGRDRVADTQYF
TGTGCCGCCGGCCGGGACAGGGTGGCAGATACGCAGTATTTT
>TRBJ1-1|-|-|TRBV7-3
CASSPRGGGGTEAFF
TGTGCCAGCAGCCCGAGGGGGGGCGGGGGCACTGAAGCTTTCTTT
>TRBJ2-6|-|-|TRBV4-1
CASSQDQLGAGANVLTF
TGCGCCAGCAGCCAAGATCAGTTGGGGGCAGGGGCCAACGTCCTGACTTTC
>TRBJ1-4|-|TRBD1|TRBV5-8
CASSLGDRVEKLFF
TGTGCCAGCAGCTTGGGGGACAGGGTAGAAAAACTGTTTTTT
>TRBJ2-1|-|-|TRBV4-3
CASSQESVGLSNEQFF
TGCGCCAGCAGCCAAGAATCTGTGGGACTCTCCAATGAGCAGTTCTTC
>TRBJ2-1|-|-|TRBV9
CASSVASREYNEQFF
TGTGCCAGCAGCGTAGCTAGCAGAGAATACAATGAGCAGTTCTTC
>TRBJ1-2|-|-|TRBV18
CASSPIREDGYTF
TGTGCCAGCTCACCAATCCGGGAAGATGGCTACACCTTC
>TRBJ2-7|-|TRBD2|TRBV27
CASSLSGGRAPIDEQYF
TGTGCCAGCAGTTTATCGGGCGGGAGGGCCCCGATCGACGAGCAGTACTTC
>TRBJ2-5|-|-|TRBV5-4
CASTRGQQYQETQYF
TGTGCCAGCACCCGGGGGCAGCAGTACCAAGAGACCCAGTACTTC
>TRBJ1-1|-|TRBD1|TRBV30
CACETDRDTEAFF
TGTGCCTGTGAAACGGACAGGGACACTGAAGCTTTCTTT
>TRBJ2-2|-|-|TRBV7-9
CASSLAPNTGELFF
TGTGCCAGCAGCTTAGCCCCGAACACCGGGGAGCTGTTTTTT
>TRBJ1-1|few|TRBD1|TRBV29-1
CSVTHRGGYTEAFF
TGCAGCGTTACCCACAGGGGTGGGTACACTGAAGCTTTCTTT
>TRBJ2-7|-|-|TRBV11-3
CASSLHSSSYEQYF
TGTGCCAGCAGCTTACACTCTAGCTCCTACGAGCAGTACTTC